This passage covers 2 T cell receptor beta chains from one sample sequenced in a study of CD8 T cells in ankylosing spondylitis. MiXCR, run by TCRdb on the 5' RACE reads, gives a single entry per CDR3 protein. The sample yields hundreds of thousands of distinct CDR3 sequences, more than 25% seen once. No antigen has been assigned to these receptors. Study observations and caveats: Typical of ankylosing spondylitis blood, it appeared, was a TCR beta motif of under 10 highly homologous variants.

The sample consisted of blood, either unsorted or a sorted T cell fraction (not recorded which). The source is a male donor with ankylosing spondylitis.

The chain is built from TRBV7-8 and TRBJ1-1; D gene uncertain. This CDR3 has 14 residues. The germline V gene has CDR1 SGHVS and CDR2 FQNEAQ. Trimming removed 5 bases at V and 6 bases at J, with 16 bases between. The CDR3 DNA sequence: TGTGCCAGCAGCAAATGGACGGCCGACGCTGAAGCTTTCTTT. Amino acid sequence: CASSKWTADAEAFF.

This chain links TRBV6-1 with TRBJ1-6; D might be TRBD1 (6 bases). Trimming took 0 bases from V and 7 from J, leaving 13 bases between them. The CDR3 totals 16 residues. Looked up from germline, CDR1 is MNHNS and CDR2 is SASEGT. In DNA form, the CDR3 reads TGTGCCAGCAGTGAAGCAGGGCTCAGGGGCAATTCACCCCTCCACTTT. It yields the protein CASSEAGLRGNSPLHF.